This entry describes one T cell receptor beta chain. Sequencing was performed with immunoSEQ multiplex PCR; in TCRdb, only in-frame clones are kept and a portion is missing. The sample lists approximately 150,000 clones, around 90% seen once, with approximately 2% in the top ten. The data were obtained in a study of T cell responses to AZD1222 COVID-19 vaccine. This CDR3 contains 15 residues. The V gene's germline CDR1 is SEHNR and CDR2 FQNEAQ (reference sequence). Losses at the gene ends were 4 bases for V and 11 bases for J; bases not matched to a gene: 7. This clonotype originated in an adult in good health. This specimen consisted of peripheral blood, obtained on day 0 of AZD1222 vaccination. The rearrangement joins TRBV7-9 to TRBJ2-6; 11 nucleotides line up with TRBD1. CDR3 DNA sequence: TGTGCCAGCAGCTACGGACAGGGGGCGCGAGACGTCCTGACTTTC. Amino acid sequence: CASSYGQGARDVLTF.